This T cell receptor beta chain is from a study of shared clonotypes between healthy human individuals (dated by TCRdb to 2020 to 2021). About the full investigation: Three men and two women, aged 18 to 49 years, made up the cohort. For each donor, CD4 naive and CD4 memory were each run on three plates, CD8 naive on two plates, and CD8 memory on one plate. Blood TCR repertoires of five healthy adults were deeply sequenced to estimate repertoire size and the extent of clonotype sharing between individuals. To increase sequencing depth and limit assay-specific biases, TCR repertoire library preparation and sequencing were carried out by different laboratories using diverse techniques. Each donor's leukapheresis produced roughly between about 0.8 and 10 billion PBMCs.

TCR CDR3 regions were amplified from genomic DNA by multiplex PCR using the deep immunoSEQ assay. For each cell subset, the extracted genomic DNA was distributed evenly across all wells of several immunoSEQ 96-well plates, and each plate served as one replicate. For sorted subsets, approximately 190 ng of genomic DNA, equivalent to some 33,000 T cell genomes, went into each replicate PCR. Purified libraries were measured with a Qubit 3.0 fluorometer, size-checked on a Bioanalyzer 2100, and measured again with the KAPA Library Quantification kit. A separate single-read 150-cycle Illumina NextSeq 550 flow cell was used to sequence each immunoSEQ 96-well plate. Turning to the authors' computational methods: The immunoSEQ output contained only junctional sequences without quality scores, so filtering could not match that applied to full-length reads. To assign V/J genes and CDR3, sequences were annotated using PyIR, a Python wrapper for IgBLAST v1.9, with IMGT germline references. Reads with weak V/J assignments (E-value above 1e-6), missing CDR3, stop codons, out-of-frame junctions, or ambiguous translated residues were removed. V3J clonotypes were defined as sequences sharing the same inferred V gene, J gene, and CDR3 amino acid sequence. Percentage overlap between repertoires was computed as shared unique clonotypes divided by the size of the smaller repertoire. Three approaches were used to assess repertoire richness: RTK rarefaction, the Chao1 estimator, and Recon v2.1 estimates of unobserved clonotypes. Generation probabilities were computed with OLGA for all TCRbeta clonotypes obtained by the gDNA method from four donors. TCRdb retrieved this table from immuneACCESS and kept in-frame rearrangements only. Not all clones are present; in checked studies, unresolved V genes account for under half, and no reason is known for the remainder. V and J calls and clone size are those listed in that table; D and trimming were worked out from the DNA. Recorded for this sample are approximately 1,000,000 clones; roughly 80% of them occurred a single time. The ten largest clones capture 0.89% of the sample.

The donors were healthy, HIV-negative adults with no recently reported acute infections or vaccinations. Every donor was a Caucasian adult residing in Nashville, Tennessee, USA. CD4+ T cells were enriched by magnetic negative selection, after which naive cells were positively selected on CD45RA and the negative fraction was taken as the memory subset. After blood collection by leukapheresis, PBMCs were isolated using Ficoll-Histopaque density gradient centrifugation and then cryopreserved in the vapor phase of liquid nitrogen. Purity and quantity of every magnetically sorted T cell population were checked by analytical flow cytometry. From each sorted fraction, genomic DNA was isolated and quantified by UV absorbance on a Nanodrop 2000c. A remark on this clone: Its cognate antigen has yet to be identified. Per-base quality was not reported, and no clone a single base away is much larger than it.

General conclusions and limits of the study: Sharing across a few donors was observed for around 5% of naive CD4, about 3.2% of naive CD8, around 2.5% of memory CD4, and roughly 0.4% of memory CD8 clonotypes. Higher generation probabilities were observed for clonotypes shared by all four sorted-subset donors than for non-shared clonotypes. Even with the large sequencing depth, rarefaction of the sorted-subset datasets indicated that sequencing was incomplete. Estimated clonotype richness was generally larger for naive than for memory subsets. Because the study included a small number of donors, the genetic and exposure-history diversity represented was limited. Sampling was restricted to blood, and TCR repertoires in tissue are likely to differ from TCR repertoires in blood. Pairwise subsampling led to the expectation that sequencing depth would affect the degree of clonotype sharing among donors.

Sequencing used memory CD4+ T cells from PBMCs. This specimen's cell subset or site label, interpreted: CD45RA-negative fraction. The clonotype originates from a man aged 18 to 30 in good health. Some clones in this sample may be carry-over from other donors' samples.

The CDR3 corresponds to CASSQDIAGPYNEQFF. The bases are TGCGCCAGCAGCCAAGATATAGCGGGACCCTACAATGAGCAGTTCTTC. The sequence is built from TRBV4-1 and TRBJ2-1; TRBD2 fits 8 bases in the junction. From the cysteine through the phenylalanine, the CDR3 covers 16 amino acids. Only the CDR3 region is kept as DNA, spanning 48 bases read in frame from base 1. Trimmed from V: 0 bases; trimmed from J: 2 bases; junction bases lacking a gene match: 3. In the germline V gene, CDR1 corresponds to MGHRA and CDR2 to YSYEKL.